This T cell receptor beta chain derives from a study of identical twins. The ends were cut back, 0 bases at V and 0 bases at J, with 15 bases in the middle. CDR1 and CDR2 from the germline V gene are MNHEY and SVGAGI. This CDR3 has 19 amino acids. This clonotype was seen a few times. TCRdb used MiXCR to reprocess the 5' RACE reads, holding one entry per CDR3 protein. Altogether 600,000 to 850,000 distinct CDR3 sequences are present, roughly 18% being singletons, with the ten largest covering under 15%. The same sample was also studied in work on T cells expressing NK-cell markers. That source reports: Researchers got TCR beta repertoires out of sorted CD3+CD56+NKG2C+, CD3+CD56+NKG2C- and CD3+CD56-NKG2C+ T cells.

The chain is built from TRBV6-5 and TRBJ2-6, with unresolved D. The receptor comes from a woman between 18 and 29 years old in good health. Sequencing used PBMCs. CDR3 loop: CASSYSSTLSYSGANVLTF. In nucleotides, the CDR3 is TGTGCCAGCAGTTACTCCTCAACGCTATCCTACTCTGGGGCCAACGTCCTGACTTTC.